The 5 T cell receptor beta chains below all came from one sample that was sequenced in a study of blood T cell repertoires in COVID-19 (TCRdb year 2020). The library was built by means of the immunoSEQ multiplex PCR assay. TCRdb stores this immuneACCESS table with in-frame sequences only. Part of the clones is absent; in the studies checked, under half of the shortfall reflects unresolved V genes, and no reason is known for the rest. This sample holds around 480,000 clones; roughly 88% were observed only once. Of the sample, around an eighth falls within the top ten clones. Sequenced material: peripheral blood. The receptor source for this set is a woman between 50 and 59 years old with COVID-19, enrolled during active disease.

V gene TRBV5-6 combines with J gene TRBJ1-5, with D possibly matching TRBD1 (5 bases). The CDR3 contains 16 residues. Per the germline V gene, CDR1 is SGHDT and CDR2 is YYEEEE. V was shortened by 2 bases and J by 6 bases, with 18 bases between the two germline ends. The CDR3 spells CASSFLRPGYIQPQHF. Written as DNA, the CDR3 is TGTGCCAGCAGCTTCCTTCGCCCAGGGTATATTCAGCCCCAGCATTTT. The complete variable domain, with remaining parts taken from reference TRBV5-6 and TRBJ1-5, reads DAGVTQSPTHLIKTRGQQVTLRCSPKSGHDTVSWYQQALGQGPQFIFQYYEEEERQRGNFPDRFSGHQFPNYSSELNVNALLLGDSALYLCASSFLRPGYIQPQHFGDGTRLSIL.

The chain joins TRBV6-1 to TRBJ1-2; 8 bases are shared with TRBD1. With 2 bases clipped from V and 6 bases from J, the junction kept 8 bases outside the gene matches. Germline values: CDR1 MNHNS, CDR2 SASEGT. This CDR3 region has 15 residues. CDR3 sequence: CASSELRDRPHGYTF. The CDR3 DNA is TGTGCCAGCAGTGAACTTAGGGACAGGCCTCATGGCTACACCTTC.

CDR3 protein: CASSRWTPPRGETQYF. In nucleotides, the CDR3 is TGTGCCAGCTCCCGATGGACCCCCCCGAGGGGGGAGACCCAGTACTTC. The rearrangement joins TRBV18 to TRBJ2-5; D might be TRBD1 (6 bases). Per the germline V gene, CDR1 is KGHSH and CDR2 is LQKENI. The germline V and J ends were trimmed by 6 bases and 5 bases, with 22 bases remaining between them. The CDR3 sequence is 16 residues long.

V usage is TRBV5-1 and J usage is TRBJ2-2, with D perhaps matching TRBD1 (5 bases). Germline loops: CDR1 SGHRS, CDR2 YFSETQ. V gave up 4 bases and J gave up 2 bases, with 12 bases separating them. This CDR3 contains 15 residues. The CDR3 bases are TGCGCCAGCAGCGCATCAGGGCCTAACACCGGGGAGCTGTTTTTT. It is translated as CASSASGPNTGELFF. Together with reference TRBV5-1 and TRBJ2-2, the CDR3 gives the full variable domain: KAGVTQTPRYLIKTRGQQVTLSCSPISGHRSVSWYQQTPGQGLQFLFEYFSETQRNKGNFPGRFSGRQFSNSRSEMNVSTLELGDSALYLCASSASGPNTGELFFGEGSRLTVL.

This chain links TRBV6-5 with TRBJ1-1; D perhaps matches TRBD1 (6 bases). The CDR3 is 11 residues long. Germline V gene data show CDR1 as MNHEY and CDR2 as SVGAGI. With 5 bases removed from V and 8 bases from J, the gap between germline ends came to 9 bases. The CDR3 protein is CASSQGTEAFF. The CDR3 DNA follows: TGTGCCAGCAGTCAGGGGACGGAAGCTTTCTTT.